This TCR beta chain was sequenced for a study of identical twins. Whole-study findings and limits: Reduced insertions were recorded for abundant cord blood beta clonotypes, with no such pattern in memory repertoires. The study found excess low generation probability among twin-shared out-of-frame alpha sequences.

V gave up 4 bases and J gave up 5 bases, with 12 bases separating them. Germline V gives CDR1 SQVTM, CDR2 ANQGSEA. The CDR3 consists of 13 residues. This clonotype has more than one count but fewer than ten. What it binds is unknown. TCRdb re-derived calls from the 5' RACE reads in MiXCR, one entry per CDR3 protein. Seen here are 700,000 or so distinct CDR3 sequences, 20% to 25% observed once, and the top ten hold around 4.5%. This sample also appeared in a second study, on T cells expressing NK-cell markers. That paper notes: The TCR beta repertoires originated in sorted CD3+CD56+NKG2C+, CD3+CD56+NKG2C- and CD3+CD56-NKG2C+ T cells. NKG2C+ dominant clonotypes from 5 to 7 donors made up about 1.0-8% of CD8+ T cells.

The clonotype was recovered from a woman younger than 35 in good health. This rearrangement joins TRBV29-1 to TRBJ2-1; D perhaps matches TRBD2 (5 bases). Sequencing used PBMCs. CDR3 nucleotide sequence: TGCAGCGTTGTGAGGGCTCGAAACAATGAGCAGTTCTTC. Protein product: CSVVRARNNEQFF.